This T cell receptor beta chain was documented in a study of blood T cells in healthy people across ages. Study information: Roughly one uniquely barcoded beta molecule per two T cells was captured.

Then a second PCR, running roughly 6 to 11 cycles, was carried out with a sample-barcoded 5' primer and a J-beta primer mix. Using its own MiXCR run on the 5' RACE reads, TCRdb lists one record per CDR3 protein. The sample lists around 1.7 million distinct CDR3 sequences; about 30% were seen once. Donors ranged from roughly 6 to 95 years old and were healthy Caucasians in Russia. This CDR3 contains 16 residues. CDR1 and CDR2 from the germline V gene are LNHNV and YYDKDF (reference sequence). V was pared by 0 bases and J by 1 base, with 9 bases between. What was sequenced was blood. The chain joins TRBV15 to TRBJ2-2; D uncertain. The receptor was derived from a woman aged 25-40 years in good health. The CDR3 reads CATSRDPVLNTGELFF. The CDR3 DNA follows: TGTGCCACCAGCAGAGATCCAGTCTTGAACACCGGGGAGCTGTTTTTT.